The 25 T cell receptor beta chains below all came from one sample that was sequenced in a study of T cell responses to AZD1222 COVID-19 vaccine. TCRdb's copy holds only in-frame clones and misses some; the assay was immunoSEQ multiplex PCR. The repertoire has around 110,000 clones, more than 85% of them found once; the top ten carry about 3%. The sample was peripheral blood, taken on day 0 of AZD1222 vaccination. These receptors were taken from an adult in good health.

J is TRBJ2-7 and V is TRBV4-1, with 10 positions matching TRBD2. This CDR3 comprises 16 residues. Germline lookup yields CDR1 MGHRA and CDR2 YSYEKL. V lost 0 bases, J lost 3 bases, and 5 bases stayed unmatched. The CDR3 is CASSQESGRASYEQYF. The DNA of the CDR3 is TGCGCCAGCAGCCAAGAGAGCGGGAGGGCGAGCTACGAGCAGTACTTC.

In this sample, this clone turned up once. The CDR3 sequence: CASSSDKNTEAFF. In nucleotides, the CDR3 is TGTGCCAGCAGTTCGGACAAGAACACTGAAGCTTTCTTT. The V call is TRBV28, the J call TRBJ1-1; the D gene is possibly TRBD1 (5 bases). Germline V gene data show CDR1 as MDHEN and CDR2 as SYDVKM. Trimming removed 4 bases at V and 1 base at J, with 7 bases between. There are 13 residues in the CDR3.

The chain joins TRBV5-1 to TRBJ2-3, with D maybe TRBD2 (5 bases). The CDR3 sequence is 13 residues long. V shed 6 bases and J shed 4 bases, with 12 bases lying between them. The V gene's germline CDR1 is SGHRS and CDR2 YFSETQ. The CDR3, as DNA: TGCGCCAGCAACCTAGAGGGTTCAGATACGCAGTATTTT. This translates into CASNLEGSDTQYF. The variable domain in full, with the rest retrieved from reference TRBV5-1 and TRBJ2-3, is KAGVTQTPRYLIKTRGQQVTLSCSPISGHRSVSWYQQTPGQGLQFLFEYFSETQRNKGNFPGRFSGRQFSNSRSEMNVSTLELGDSALYLCASNLEGSDTQYFGPGTRLTVL.

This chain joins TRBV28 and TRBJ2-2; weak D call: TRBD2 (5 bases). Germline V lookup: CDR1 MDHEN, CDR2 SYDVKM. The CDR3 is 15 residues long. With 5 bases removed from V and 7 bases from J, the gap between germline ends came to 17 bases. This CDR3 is CASSLHAGVGGELFF. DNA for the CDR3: TGTGCCAGCAGTCTGCATGCGGGTGTTGGCGGGGAGCTGTTTTTT.

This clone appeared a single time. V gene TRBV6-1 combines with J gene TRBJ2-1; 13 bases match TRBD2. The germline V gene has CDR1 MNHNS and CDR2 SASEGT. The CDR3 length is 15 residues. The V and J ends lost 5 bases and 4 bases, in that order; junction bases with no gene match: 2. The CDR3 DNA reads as TGTGCCAGCAGTAGGGGACTAGCGGGGTACAATGAGCAGTTCTTC. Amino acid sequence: CASSRGLAGYNEQFF.

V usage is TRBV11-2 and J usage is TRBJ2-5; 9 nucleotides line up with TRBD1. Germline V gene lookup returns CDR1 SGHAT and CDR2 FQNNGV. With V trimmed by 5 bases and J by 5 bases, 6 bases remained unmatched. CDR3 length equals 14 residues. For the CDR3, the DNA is TGTGCCAGCAGCCCTTGGGACAGGGCTGAGACCCAGTACTTC. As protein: CASSPWDRAETQYF.

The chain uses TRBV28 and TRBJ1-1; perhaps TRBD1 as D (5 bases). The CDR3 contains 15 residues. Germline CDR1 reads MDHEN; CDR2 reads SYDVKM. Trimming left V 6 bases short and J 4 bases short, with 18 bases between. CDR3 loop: CASRTYGRGGTEAFF. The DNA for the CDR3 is TGTGCCAGCAGGACCTATGGGAGGGGTGGCACTGAAGCTTTCTTT.

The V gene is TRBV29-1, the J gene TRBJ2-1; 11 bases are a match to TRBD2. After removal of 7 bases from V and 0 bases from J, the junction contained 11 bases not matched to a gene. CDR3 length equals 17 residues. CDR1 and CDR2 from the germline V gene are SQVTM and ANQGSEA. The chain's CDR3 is CSAKQGLADTSYNEQFF. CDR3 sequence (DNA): TGCAGCGCTAAGCAGGGACTAGCGGACACCTCCTACAATGAGCAGTTCTTC.

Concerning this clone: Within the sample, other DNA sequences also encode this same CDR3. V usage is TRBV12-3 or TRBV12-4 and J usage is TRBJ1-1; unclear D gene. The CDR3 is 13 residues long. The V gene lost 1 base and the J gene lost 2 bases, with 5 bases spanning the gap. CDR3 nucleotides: TGTGCCAGCAGTTTAGGCCCTAACACTGAAGCTTTCTTT. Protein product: CASSLGPNTEAFF.

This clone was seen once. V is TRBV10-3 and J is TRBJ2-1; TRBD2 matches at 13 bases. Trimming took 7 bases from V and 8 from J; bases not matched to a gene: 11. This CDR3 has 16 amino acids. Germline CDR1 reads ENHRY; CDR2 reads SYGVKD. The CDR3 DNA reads TGTGCCATCACCAAACTAGCGGGAGGGCCAGGGGATGAGCAGTTCTTC. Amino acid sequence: CAITKLAGGPGDEQFF.

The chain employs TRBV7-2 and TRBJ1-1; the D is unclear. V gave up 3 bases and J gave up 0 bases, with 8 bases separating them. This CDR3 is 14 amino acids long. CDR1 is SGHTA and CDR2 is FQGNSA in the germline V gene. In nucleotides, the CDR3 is TGTGCCAGCAGCTTGTTTGGCATGAACACTGAAGCTTTCTTT. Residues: CASSLFGMNTEAFF.

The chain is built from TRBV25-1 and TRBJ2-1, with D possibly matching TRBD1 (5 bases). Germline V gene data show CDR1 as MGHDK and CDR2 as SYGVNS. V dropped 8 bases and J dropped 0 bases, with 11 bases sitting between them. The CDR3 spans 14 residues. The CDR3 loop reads CASSQQVSYNEQFF. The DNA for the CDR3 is TGTGCCAGCTCCCAACAGGTCTCCTACAATGAGCAGTTCTTC.

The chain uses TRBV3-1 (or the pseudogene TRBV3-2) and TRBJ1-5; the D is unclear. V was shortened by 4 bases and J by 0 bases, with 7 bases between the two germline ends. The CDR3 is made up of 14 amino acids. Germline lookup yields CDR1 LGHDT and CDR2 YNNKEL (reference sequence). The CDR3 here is CASSPDNSNQPQHF. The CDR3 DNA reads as TGTGCCAGCAGCCCCGACAATAGCAATCAGCCCCAGCATTTT.

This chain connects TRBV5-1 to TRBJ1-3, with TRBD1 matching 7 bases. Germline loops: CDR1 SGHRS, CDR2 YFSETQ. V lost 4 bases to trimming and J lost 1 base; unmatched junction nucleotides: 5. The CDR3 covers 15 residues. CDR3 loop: CASSNPTGSGNTIYF. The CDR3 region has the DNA TGCGCCAGCAGCAACCCGACAGGGTCTGGAAACACCATATATTTT.

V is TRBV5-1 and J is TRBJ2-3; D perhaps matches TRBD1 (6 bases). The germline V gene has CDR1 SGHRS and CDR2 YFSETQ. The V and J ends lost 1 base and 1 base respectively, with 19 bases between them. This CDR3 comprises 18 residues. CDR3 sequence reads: CASSLSQGFGTRTDTQYF. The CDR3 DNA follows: TGCGCCAGCAGCTTGTCCCAGGGGTTCGGCACACGCACAGATACGCAGTATTTT.

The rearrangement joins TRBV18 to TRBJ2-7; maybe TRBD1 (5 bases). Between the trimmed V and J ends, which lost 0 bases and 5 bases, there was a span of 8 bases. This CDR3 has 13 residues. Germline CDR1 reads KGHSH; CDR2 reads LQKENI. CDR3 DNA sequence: TGTGCCAGCTCACCACCGAGCAGGGACGAGCAGTACTTC. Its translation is CASSPPSRDEQYF.

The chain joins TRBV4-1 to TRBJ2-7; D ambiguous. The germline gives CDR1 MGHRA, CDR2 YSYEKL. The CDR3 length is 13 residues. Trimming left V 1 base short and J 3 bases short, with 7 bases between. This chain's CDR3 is CASSQVTYYEQYF. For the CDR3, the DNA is TGCGCCAGCAGCCAAGTGACTTACTACGAGCAGTACTTC.

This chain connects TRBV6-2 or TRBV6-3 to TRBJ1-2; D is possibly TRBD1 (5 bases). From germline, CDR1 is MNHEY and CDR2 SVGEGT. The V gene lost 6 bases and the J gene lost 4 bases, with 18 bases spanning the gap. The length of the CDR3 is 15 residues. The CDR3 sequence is CASSPRVTGPYGYTF. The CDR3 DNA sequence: TGTGCCAGCAGCCCCCGCGTTACAGGTCCCTATGGCTACACCTTC.

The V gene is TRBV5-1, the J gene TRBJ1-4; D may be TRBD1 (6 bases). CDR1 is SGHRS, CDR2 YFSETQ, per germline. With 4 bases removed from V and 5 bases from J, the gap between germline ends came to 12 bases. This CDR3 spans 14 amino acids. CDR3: CASSVGQGNEKLFF. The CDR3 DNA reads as TGCGCCAGCAGCGTGGGACAAGGAAATGAAAAACTGTTTTTT.

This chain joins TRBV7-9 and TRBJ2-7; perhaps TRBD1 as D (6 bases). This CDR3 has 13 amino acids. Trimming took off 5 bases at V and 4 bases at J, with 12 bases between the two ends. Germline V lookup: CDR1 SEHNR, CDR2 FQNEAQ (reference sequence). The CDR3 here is CASSPKTGYEQYF. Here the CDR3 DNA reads TGTGCCAGCAGCCCGAAGACAGGTTACGAGCAGTACTTC.

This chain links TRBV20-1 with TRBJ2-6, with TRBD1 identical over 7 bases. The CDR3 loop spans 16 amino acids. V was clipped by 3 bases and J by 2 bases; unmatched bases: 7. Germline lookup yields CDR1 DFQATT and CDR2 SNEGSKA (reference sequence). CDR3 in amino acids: CSASGRGTPGANVLTF. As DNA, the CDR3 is TGCAGTGCTAGTGGCAGGGGGACGCCTGGGGCCAACGTCCTGACTTTC.

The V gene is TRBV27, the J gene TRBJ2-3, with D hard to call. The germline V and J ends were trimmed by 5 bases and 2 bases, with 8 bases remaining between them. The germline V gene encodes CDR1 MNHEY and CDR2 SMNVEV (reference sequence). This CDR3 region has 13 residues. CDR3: CASSLRATDTQYF. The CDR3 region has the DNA TGTGCCAGCAGTCTCCGGGCCACAGATACGCAGTATTTT.

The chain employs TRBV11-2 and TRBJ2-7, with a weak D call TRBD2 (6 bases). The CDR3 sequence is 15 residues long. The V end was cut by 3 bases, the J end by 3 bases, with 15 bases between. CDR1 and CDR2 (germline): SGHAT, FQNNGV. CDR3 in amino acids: CASSFEDGRYYEQYF. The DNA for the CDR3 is TGTGCCAGCAGCTTCGAGGATGGGAGGTACTACGAGCAGTACTTC.

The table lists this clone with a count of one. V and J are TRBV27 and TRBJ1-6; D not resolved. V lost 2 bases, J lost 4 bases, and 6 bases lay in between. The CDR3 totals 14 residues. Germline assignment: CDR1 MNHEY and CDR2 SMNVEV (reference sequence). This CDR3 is CASSLTAYNSPLHF. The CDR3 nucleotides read TGTGCCAGCAGTTTAACAGCTTATAATTCACCCCTCCACTTT.

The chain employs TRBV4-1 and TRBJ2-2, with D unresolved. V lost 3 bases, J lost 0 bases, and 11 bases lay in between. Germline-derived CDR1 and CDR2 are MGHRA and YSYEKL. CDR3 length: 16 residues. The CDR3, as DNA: TGCGCCAGCAGCCAGGATGATCTAGCGAACACCGGGGAGCTGTTTTTT. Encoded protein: CASSQDDLANTGELFF.